These T cell receptor beta chains were read from a single sample in a study of cytomegalovirus exposure and HLA in healthy donors. Assay used: immunoSEQ multiplex PCR; TCRdb lists only in-frame clones, some missing. The sample comprises about 97,000 clones, around four fifths of which are singletons, and around 4.1% rests with the top ten. The sequenced material came from PBMCs. The receptor source for this set is a man aged 35-49 years in good health and CMV-seronegative. Both conserved end residues are part of each CDR3. Fields, in order: J gene, V gene, D gene, clone size, CDR3 DNA, CDR3 protein. The D gene is left open where the match is weak. Where a row states a size, it is once, few, many or the class of an expanded clone; other rows omit it.

>TRBJ1-5|TRBV29-1|-|-
TGCAGCGTTGAAGAACAGGGCGGACAGCCCCAGCATTTT
CSVEEQGGQPQHF
>TRBJ2-1|TRBV4-3|TRBD2|few
TGCGCCAGCAGCCAAGCGTCCGGGGCTAGCGGGGGTAATGAGCAGTTCTTC
CASSQASGASGGNEQFF
>TRBJ2-3|TRBV29-1|TRBD1|-
TGCAGCGTTGATGAACAGGGGGTTAAAGGAGATACGCAGTATTTT
CSVDEQGVKGDTQYF
>TRBJ1-5|TRBV6-5|-|-
TGTGCCAGCAGCCGGGAGTGGAATCAGCCCCAGCATTTT
CASSREWNQPQHF
>TRBJ1-1|TRBV15|-|-
TGTGCCACCAGCAGAGATTCGGGGAACACTGAAGCTTTCTTT
CATSRDSGNTEAFF
>TRBJ1-5|TRBV6-1|-|-
TGTGCCAGCAGTGAATTAGGGGATCAGCCCCAGCATTTT
CASSELGDQPQHF
>TRBJ1-3|TRBV4-3|-|-
TGCGCCAGCAGCCAGACCCTTGGACTTTGGGGAAACACCATATATTTT
CASSQTLGLWGNTIYF
>TRBJ2-4|TRBV19|TRBD1|-
TGTGCCAGTACTCTCGCGACAGGGGCGTCCAAAAACATTCAGTACTTC
CASTLATGASKNIQYF
>TRBJ2-1|TRBV18|-|-
TGTGCCAGCTCACTGACCCAGGGTGACAATGAGCAGTTCTTC
CASSLTQGDNEQFF
>TRBJ1-1|TRBV9|TRBD1|few
TGTGCCAGCAGCTGGGACAGCTACACTGAAGCTTTCTTT
CASSWDSYTEAFF
>TRBJ1-2|TRBV5-6|TRBD1|-
TGTGCCAGCACCCGACAGGGGATCCGTGGCTACACCTTC
CASTRQGIRGYTF
>TRBJ2-3|TRBV15|-|-
TGTGCCACCAGTAGAGCTAGTGGTACGCAGTATTTT
CATSRASGTQYF
>TRBJ1-2|TRBV7-3|-|-
TGTGCCAGCAGCTCGAGCGGGGCAGGAGGCTACACCTTC
CASSSSGAGGYTF
>TRBJ1-2|TRBV15|TRBD1|once
TGTGCCACCAGCAGAGCCCGACAGGGAACTTATGGCTACACCTTC
CATSRARQGTYGYTF
>TRBJ1-2|TRBV20-1|-|-
TGCAGTGCTAGAGATCGGGAGGGCTACACCTTC
CSARDREGYTF
>TRBJ1-1|TRBV19|-|once
TGTGCCAGTAGTTGGGGGCAGGGTGGAACTGAAGCTTTCTTT
CASSWGQGGTEAFF
>TRBJ1-2|TRBV10-2|-|-
TGCGCCAGCAGTTCCTCGAGGACAGCTTATTCTAGGGGCTACACCTTC
CASSSSRTAYSRGYTF
>TRBJ1-3|TRBV18|-|-
TGTGCCAGCTCAGCAGGGGTACCTGGAAACACCATATATTTT
CASSAGVPGNTIYF
>TRBJ2-5|TRBV18|-|-
TGTGCCAGCTCACCGAGTGAAGAGACCCAGTACTTC
CASSPSEETQYF
>TRBJ1-5|TRBV6-5|TRBD1|-
TGTGCCAGCAGACCCGGGACAGGGGACAATCAGCCCCAGCATTTT
CASRPGTGDNQPQHF
>TRBJ1-2|TRBV27|-|few
TGTGCCAGCAGCCCCAGGGGCCTAGGCTATGGCTACACCTTC
CASSPRGLGYGYTF
>TRBJ2-6|TRBV9|TRBD2|-
TGTGCCAGCAGCGTTAGCGGGGCCAACTCTGGGGCCAACGTCCTGACTTTC
CASSVSGANSGANVLTF
>TRBJ1-1|TRBV2|-|-
TGTCCCCGGCGGTTGAACACTGAAGCTTTCTTT
CPRRLNTEAFF
>TRBJ2-3|TRBV11-1|TRBD2|-
TGTGCCAGCAGCTTAGGGGTTAGCGGGGGGGCCATAGATACGCAGTATTTT
CASSLGVSGGAIDTQYF
>TRBJ2-5|TRBV5-1|TRBD1|few
TGCGCCAGCAGCTTGTCTGGGACAGGGTCAGAGACCCAGTACTTC
CASSLSGTGSETQYF
>TRBJ1-1|TRBV27|-|-
TGTGCCAGCCGGAGATTTAGGGGTGGTGCTGAAGCTTTCTTT
CASRRFRGGAEAFF
>TRBJ1-5|TRBV27|-|-
TGTGCCAGCAGGGTGGCAGGGCCTAATCAGCCCCAGCATTTT
CASRVAGPNQPQHF
>TRBJ1-3|TRBV6-6|-|once
TGTGCCAGCAGTTCATCCGGGTCTGGGGGAAACACCATATATTTT
CASSSSGSGGNTIYF
>TRBJ1-1|TRBV4-3|-|-
TGCGCCAGCAGCCAAGATTATCACCGGGACATCTTGGTAGCTTTCTTT
CASSQDYHRDILVAFF
>TRBJ2-7|TRBV7-8|TRBD2|few
TGTGCCAGCAGCTTAATAGCGGGGGAGTACGAGCAGTACTTC
CASSLIAGEYEQYF
>TRBJ2-2|TRBV28|TRBD2|-
TGTGCCAGCAGTTTCTTGACTAGCGGTTCCACCGGGGAGCTGTTTTTT
CASSFLTSGSTGELFF
>TRBJ1-2|TRBV6-5|TRBD1|-
TGTGCCAGCAGTAACGGGACAGTTTCTAACTATGGCTACACCTTC
CASSNGTVSNYGYTF
>TRBJ2-3|TRBV19|TRBD2|-
TGTGCCAGTAGTATGGCGAGCGGGGGCCTCACAGATACGCAGTATTTT
CASSMASGGLTDTQYF
>TRBJ2-5|TRBV19|-|few
TGTGCCAGTAGTATCGGTGGAGAGACCCAGTACTTC
CASSIGGETQYF
>TRBJ1-1|TRBV30|TRBD1|-
TGTGCCTGGAGTAATGTGGGACAGGGCCATCATAAAGCTTTCTTT
CAWSNVGQGHHKAFF
>TRBJ1-2|TRBV6-4|TRBD1|-
TGTGCCAGCAGCGAGGGACAGGGGGTATCTGGCTACACCTTC
CASSEGQGVSGYTF
>TRBJ1-1|TRBV4-1|-|-
TGCGCCAGCAGCCAAGAGTACAATGCTGAAGCTTTCTTT
CASSQEYNAEAFF
>TRBJ1-3|TRBV4-3|-|-
TGCGCCAGCAGCCAAAGTAGTGGAAACACCATATATTTT
CASSQSSGNTIYF
>TRBJ1-2|TRBV6-5|TRBD1|-
TGTGCCAGCAGCACATCGGGACAGCACTATGGCTACACCTTC
CASSTSGQHYGYTF
>TRBJ2-2|TRBV11-2|-|-
TGTGCCAGCAGCTTTACGACTGTTTTGACCGGGGAGCTGTTTTTT
CASSFTTVLTGELFF
>TRBJ1-5|TRBV6-1|TRBD1|-
TGTGCCAGCAGACCCGGGACAGGGGCTGGACAGCCCCAGCATTTT
CASRPGTGAGQPQHF
>TRBJ1-1|TRBV5-4|-|-
TGTGCCAGCAGCTTGGCGGTAGGGGGGAACACTGAAGCTTTCTTT
CASSLAVGGNTEAFF
>TRBJ1-2|TRBV6-1|-|-
TGTGCCAGCAGTGAGGAGGGGTTGGCCTATGGCTACACCTTC
CASSEEGLAYGYTF
>TRBJ2-2|TRBV6-5|-|once
TGTGCCAGCAGGCGAATCCTGGCGAACACCGGGGAGCTGTTTTTT
CASRRILANTGELFF
>TRBJ2-5|TRBV7-2|-|-
TGTGCCAGCAGACCCCAAGCGGAGTATGGGGAGACCCAGTACTTC
CASRPQAEYGETQYF
>TRBJ2-5|TRBV9|TRBD2|once
TGTGCCAGCAGCGGGGCTAGCGGGGTCGAAGAGACCCAGTACTTC
CASSGASGVEETQYF
>TRBJ2-3|TRBV5-1|-|-
TGCGCCAGCAGCTTCTCCTCCGTGGGGGGAATATCGGATACGCAGTATTTT
CASSFSSVGGISDTQYF
>TRBJ1-2|TRBV10-2|-|-
TGCGCCAGCAGTGAGGTAGGACAAGTCTATGGCTACACCTTC
CASSEVGQVYGYTF
>TRBJ2-4|TRBV19|TRBD1|once
TGTGCCAGTAGTCCCAACAGGGGTCCCAAAAACATTCAGTACTTC
CASSPNRGPKNIQYF
>TRBJ1-5|TRBV2|-|-
TGTGCCAGCTTGAGGGATAGCAATCAGCCCCAGCATTTT
CASLRDSNQPQHF